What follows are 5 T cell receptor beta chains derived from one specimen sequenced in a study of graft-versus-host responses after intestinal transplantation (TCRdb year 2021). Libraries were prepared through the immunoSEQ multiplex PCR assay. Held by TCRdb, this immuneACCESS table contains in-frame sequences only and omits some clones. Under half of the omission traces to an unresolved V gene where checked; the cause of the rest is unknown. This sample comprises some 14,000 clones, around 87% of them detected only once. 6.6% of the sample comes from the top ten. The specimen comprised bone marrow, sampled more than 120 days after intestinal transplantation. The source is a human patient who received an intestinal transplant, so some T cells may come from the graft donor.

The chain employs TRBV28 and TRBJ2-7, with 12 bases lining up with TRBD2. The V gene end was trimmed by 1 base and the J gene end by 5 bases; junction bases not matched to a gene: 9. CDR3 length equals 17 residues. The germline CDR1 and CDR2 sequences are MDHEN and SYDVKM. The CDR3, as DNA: TGTGCCAGCAGTTTATCCCCTAGCGGGAGGGCCACTGACGAGCAGTACTTC. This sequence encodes CASSLSPSGRATDEQYF.

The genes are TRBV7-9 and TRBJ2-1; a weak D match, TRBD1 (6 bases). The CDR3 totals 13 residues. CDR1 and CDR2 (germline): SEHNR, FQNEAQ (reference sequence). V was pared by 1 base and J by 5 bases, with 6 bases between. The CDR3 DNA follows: TGTGCCAGCAGCTTAGGGACAGACAATGAGCAGTTCTTC. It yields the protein CASSLGTDNEQFF.

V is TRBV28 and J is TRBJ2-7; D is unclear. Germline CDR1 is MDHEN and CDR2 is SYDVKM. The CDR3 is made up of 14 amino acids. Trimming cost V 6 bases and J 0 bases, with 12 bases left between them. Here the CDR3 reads CASRDTAYSYEQYF. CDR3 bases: TGTGCCAGCAGGGATACAGCCTACTCCTACGAGCAGTACTTC.

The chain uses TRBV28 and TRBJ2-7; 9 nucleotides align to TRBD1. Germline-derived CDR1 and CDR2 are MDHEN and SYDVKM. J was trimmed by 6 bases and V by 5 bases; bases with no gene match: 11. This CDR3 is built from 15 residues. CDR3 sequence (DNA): TGTGCCAGCAGTCGAACCGGGACAGGGTTTTCCGAGCAGTACTTC. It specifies CASSRTGTGFSEQYF.

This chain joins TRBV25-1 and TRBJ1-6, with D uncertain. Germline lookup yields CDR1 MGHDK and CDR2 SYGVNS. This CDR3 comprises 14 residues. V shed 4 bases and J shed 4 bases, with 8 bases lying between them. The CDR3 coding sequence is TGTGCCAGCAGTGCATCCCGTTATAATTCACCCCTCCACTTT. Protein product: CASSASRYNSPLHF. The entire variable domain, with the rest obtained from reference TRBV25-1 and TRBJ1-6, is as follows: EADIYQTPRYLVIGTGKKITLECSQTMGHDKMYWYQQDPGMELHLIHYSYGVNSTEKGDLSSESTVSRIRTEHFPLTLESARPSHTSQYLCASSASRYNSPLHFGNGTRLTVT.